The entry below describes one T cell receptor beta chain. What antigen it recognizes has not been identified. Base qualities were left out, and no much larger clone turns up one base away. TCR CDR3 regions were amplified from genomic DNA by multiplex PCR using the deep immunoSEQ assay. Extracted genomic DNA from each cell subset was spread evenly across all wells of several immunoSEQ 96-well plates, with each plate serving as a replicate. For sorted subsets, around 0.2 ug of genomic DNA, equivalent to around 29,000 T cell genomes, went into each replicate PCR. Purified libraries were measured with a Qubit 3.0 fluorometer, size-checked on a Bioanalyzer 2100, and measured again with the KAPA Library Quantification kit. Each immunoSEQ 96-well plate was sequenced on its own single-read 150-cycle Illumina NextSeq 550 flow cell. On the authors' methods: Because only junctional sequences without quality scores were contained in the immunoSEQ output, filtering matching that applied to full-length reads could not be performed. To assign V/J genes and CDR3, sequences were annotated using PyIR, a Python wrapper for IgBLAST v1.9, with IMGT germline references. Reads were removed for weak V/J assignments (E-value above 1e-6), missing CDR3, stop codons, out-of-frame junctions, or ambiguous translated residues. V3J clonotypes were defined by identical inferred V gene, J gene, and CDR3 amino acid sequence. Percentage overlap between repertoires was computed as shared unique clonotypes divided by the size of the smaller repertoire. RTK rarefaction, the Chao1 estimator, and Recon v2.1 estimates of unobserved clonotypes were used to assess repertoire richness. Generation probabilities for all TCRbeta clonotypes obtained by the gDNA method from a handful of donors were computed using OLGA. What TCRdb holds here is the immuneACCESS table cut down to in-frame rearrangements. Part of the clones is not present; checked against another copy, under half of the missing clones reflect an unresolved V gene, and the others are unexplained. V and J calls plus clone size are reproduced from that table; the DNA served to infer D and trimming. This sample is represented by about 800,000 clones; 95% to 97% of them were singletons. The top ten clones comprise about 0.25% of the sample.

Taken from cysteine to phenylalanine, the CDR3 has 16 residues. Of all the DNA, just the CDR3 is kept, 48 bases in frame from base 1. V gives up 1 base and J gives up 2 bases, and the segment between their germline ends measures 15 bases. The germline V gene supplies CDR1 MNHNS and CDR2 SASEGT. This sample is part of a study of shared clonotypes between healthy human individuals (dated by TCRdb to 2020 to 2022). Notes on the research overall: Two women and a few men aged 18 to 49 years were included in the cohort. Different laboratories and diverse techniques were used to prepare libraries and sequence TCR repertoires, to increase sequencing depth and limit assay-specific biases. For each donor, CD4 naive and CD4 memory were each given three plates, CD8 naive was given two plates, and CD8 memory was given one plate. To estimate repertoire size and how much clonotype sharing occurs between individuals, the study deeply sequenced the blood TCR repertoires of about five healthy adults. Between about 0.85 and 10 billion PBMCs per donor were obtained by leukapheresis.

The paper's findings and limits, for the study overall: Estimated clonotype richness was generally larger for naive than for memory subsets. Rarefaction of sorted-subset datasets indicated incomplete sequencing despite the large sequencing depth. Only blood was sampled, and tissue TCR repertoires likely differ from those in blood. Pairwise subsampling led to the expectation that sequencing depth would affect the degree of clonotype sharing among donors. Higher generation probabilities were observed for clonotypes shared by all four sorted-subset donors than for non-shared clonotypes. Because the study included a small number of donors, the genetic and exposure-history diversity represented was limited. Sharing across several donors was observed for about 5% of naive CD4, over 3% of naive CD8, 2% to 2.5% of memory CD4, and about 0.4% of memory CD8 clonotypes.

CD8 naive samples were obtained by positive selection for CCR7 among CD45RO-negative cells, yielding a CD45RA+CCR7+ population from which TemRA cells were excluded. Healthy HIV-negative adults with no recently reported acute infections or vaccinations were included as donors. All donors were Caucasian adults living in Nashville, Tennessee, USA. Blood was obtained by leukapheresis, after which PBMCs were separated by Ficoll-Histopaque density gradient centrifugation and cryopreserved in liquid nitrogen vapor phase. Purity and quantity of every magnetically sorted T cell population were checked by analytical flow cytometry. Genomic DNA was isolated from each sorted fraction and quantified by UV absorbance on a Nanodrop 2000c.

The clonotype was recovered from a man younger than 40 in good health. The source material was naive CD8+ T cells sorted from blood. Interpreted using the paper, the cell subset or site label stands for: CD45RA+CCR7+. The chain joins TRBV6-1 to TRBJ2-7; TRBD2 is perhaps the D gene, given 6 matching bases. The CDR3 protein sequence reads: CASSEVSAGFPYEQYF. The bases read TGTGCCAGCAGTGAAGTCTCTGCGGGGTTTCCCTACGAGCAGTACTTC.